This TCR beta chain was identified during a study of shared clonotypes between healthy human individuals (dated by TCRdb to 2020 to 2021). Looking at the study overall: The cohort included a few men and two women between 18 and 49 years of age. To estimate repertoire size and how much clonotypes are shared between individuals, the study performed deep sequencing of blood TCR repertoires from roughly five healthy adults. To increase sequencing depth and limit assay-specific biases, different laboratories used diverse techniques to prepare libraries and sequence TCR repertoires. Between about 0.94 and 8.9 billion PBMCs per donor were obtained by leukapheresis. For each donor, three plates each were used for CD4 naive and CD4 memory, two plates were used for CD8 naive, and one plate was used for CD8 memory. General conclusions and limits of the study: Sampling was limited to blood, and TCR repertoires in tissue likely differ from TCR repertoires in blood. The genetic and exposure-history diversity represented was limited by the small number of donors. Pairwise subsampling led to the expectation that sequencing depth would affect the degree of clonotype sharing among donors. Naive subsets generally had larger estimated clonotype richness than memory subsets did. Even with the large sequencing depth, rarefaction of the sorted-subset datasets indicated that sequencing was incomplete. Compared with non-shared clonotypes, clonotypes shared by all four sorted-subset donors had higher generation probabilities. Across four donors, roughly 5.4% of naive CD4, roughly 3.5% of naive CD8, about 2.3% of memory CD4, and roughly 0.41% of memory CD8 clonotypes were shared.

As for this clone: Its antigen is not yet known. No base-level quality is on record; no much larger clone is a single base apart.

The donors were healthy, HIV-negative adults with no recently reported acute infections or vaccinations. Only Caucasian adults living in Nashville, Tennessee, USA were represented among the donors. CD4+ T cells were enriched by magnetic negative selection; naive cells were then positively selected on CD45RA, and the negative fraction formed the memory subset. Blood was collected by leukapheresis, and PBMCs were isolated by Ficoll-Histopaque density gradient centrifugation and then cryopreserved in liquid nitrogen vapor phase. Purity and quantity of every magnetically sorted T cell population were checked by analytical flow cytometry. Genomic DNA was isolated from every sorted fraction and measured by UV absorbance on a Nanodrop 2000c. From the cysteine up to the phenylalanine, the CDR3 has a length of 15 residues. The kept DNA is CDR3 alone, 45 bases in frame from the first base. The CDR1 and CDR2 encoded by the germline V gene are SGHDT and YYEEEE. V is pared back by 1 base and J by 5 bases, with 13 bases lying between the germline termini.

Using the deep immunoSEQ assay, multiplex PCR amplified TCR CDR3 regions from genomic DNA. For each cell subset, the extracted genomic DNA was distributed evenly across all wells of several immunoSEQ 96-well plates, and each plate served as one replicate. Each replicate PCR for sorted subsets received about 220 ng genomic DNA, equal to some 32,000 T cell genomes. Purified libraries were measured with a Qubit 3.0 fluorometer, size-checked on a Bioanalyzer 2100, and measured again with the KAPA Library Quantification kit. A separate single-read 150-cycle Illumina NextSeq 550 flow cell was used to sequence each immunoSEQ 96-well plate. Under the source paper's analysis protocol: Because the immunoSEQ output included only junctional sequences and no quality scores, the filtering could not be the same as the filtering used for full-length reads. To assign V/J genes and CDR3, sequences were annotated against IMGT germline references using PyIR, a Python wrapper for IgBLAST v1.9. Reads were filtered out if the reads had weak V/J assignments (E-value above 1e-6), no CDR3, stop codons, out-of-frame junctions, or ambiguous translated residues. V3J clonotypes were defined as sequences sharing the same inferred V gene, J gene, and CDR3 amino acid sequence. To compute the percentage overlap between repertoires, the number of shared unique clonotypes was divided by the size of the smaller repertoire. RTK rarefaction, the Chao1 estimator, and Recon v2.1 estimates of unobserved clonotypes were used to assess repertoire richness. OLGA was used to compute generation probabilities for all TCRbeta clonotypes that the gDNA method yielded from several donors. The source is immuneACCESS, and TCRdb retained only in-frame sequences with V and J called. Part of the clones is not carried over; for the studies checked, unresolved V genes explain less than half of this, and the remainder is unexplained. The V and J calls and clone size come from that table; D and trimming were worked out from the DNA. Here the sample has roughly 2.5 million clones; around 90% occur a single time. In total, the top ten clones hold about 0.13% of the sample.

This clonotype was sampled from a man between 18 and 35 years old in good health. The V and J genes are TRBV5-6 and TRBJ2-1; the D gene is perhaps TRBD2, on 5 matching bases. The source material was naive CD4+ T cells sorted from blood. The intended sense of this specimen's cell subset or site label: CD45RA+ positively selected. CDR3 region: CASSLLTSRNNEQFF. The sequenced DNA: TGTGCCAGCAGCTTGTTAACTAGTAGGAACAATGAGCAGTTCTTC.